This is a list of T cell receptor beta chains from one sample in a study of radiotherapy plus CTLA-4 blockade in lung cancer. The repertoire was sequenced with immunoSEQ multiplex PCR; TCRdb's copy has only in-frame clones and lacks some. The table records 77,000 or so clones, roughly 69% of them present only once. The sample was peripheral blood, taken from a patient treated with radiotherapy plus ipilimumab. The origin of the receptors is a human donor with non-small cell lung cancer whose response to radiotherapy plus ipilimumab could not be evaluated. CDR3s include the opening cysteine and the closing phenylalanine or tryptophan. The D gene is left open where the match is weak. Only part of the rows carry a size: once, few, many, or a class if the clone is expanded.

V gene	J gene	clone size	D gene	CDR3 protein	CDR3 DNA
TRBV6-1	TRBJ1-1	-	TRBD1	CASGDRARGTEAFF	TGTGCCAGCGGGGACAGGGCAAGGGGCACTGAAGCTTTCTTT
TRBV7-2	TRBJ2-5	once	-	CASSLRWGDQETQYF	TGTGCCAGCAGCTTACGGTGGGGGGACCAAGAGACCCAGTACTTC
TRBV6-5	TRBJ1-5	-	-	CASTGQSNQPQHF	TGTGCCAGCACTGGACAGTCTAATCAGCCCCAGCATTTT
TRBV15	TRBJ2-7	-	TRBD2	CATSRRFAGGISYEQYF	TGTGCCACCAGCAGGAGATTTGCGGGAGGTATCTCCTACGAGCAGTACTTC
TRBV9	TRBJ2-1	once	-	CASTLGGARYNEQFF	TGTGCCAGCACCCTGGGGGGGGCGCGATACAATGAGCAGTTCTTC
TRBV19	TRBJ1-2	few	-	CASSQQRNYGYTF	TGTGCCAGTAGCCAACAGAGAAACTATGGCTACACCTTC
TRBV7-4	TRBJ1-5	-	-	CASSLKGGFSNQPQHF	TGTGCCAGCAGCTTAAAAGGCGGCTTTAGCAATCAGCCCCAGCATTTT
TRBV5-1	TRBJ2-2	-	-	CASALGGTGLTGELFF	TGCGCCAGCGCCCTGGGGGGGACAGGACTCACCGGGGAGCTGTTTTTT
TRBV30	TRBJ1-2	-	-	CAWSGGRGYTF	TGTGCCTGGAGTGGAGGGCGCGGCTACACCTTC
TRBV5-1	TRBJ2-3	-	-	CASSRGELGTDTQYF	TGCGCCAGCAGCCGCGGGGAGTTGGGGACAGATACGCAGTATTTT
TRBV28	TRBJ1-5	-	TRBD1	CASEDRGYQPQHF	TGTGCCAGCGAGGACAGGGGTTATCAGCCCCAGCATTTT
TRBV13	TRBJ2-1	-	TRBD2	CASSLILGKAGDYNEQFF	TGTGCCAGCAGCCTTATCTTGGGAAAAGCGGGGGACTACAATGAGCAGTTCTTC
TRBV21-1	TRBJ1-3	few	-	CASSTCPGQGALGGSGNTIYF	TGTGCCAGCAGCACGTGCCCGGGACAGGGGGCGCTTGGGGGCTCTGGAAACACCATATATTTT
TRBV5-6	TRBJ1-1	-	-	CASSSGSLMNTEAFF	TGTGCCAGCAGCTCAGGGTCCCTTATGAACACTGAAGCTTTCTTT
TRBV30	TRBJ1-1	-	-	CAWTNTRVTEAFF	TGTGCCTGGACGAATACCAGGGTCACTGAAGCTTTCTTT
TRBV28	TRBJ1-1	-	-	CASSWDIVNTEAFF	TGTGCCAGCAGTTGGGACATTGTGAACACTGAAGCTTTCTTT
TRBV5-1	TRBJ2-2	-	TRBD1	CASSWPVDRATGELFF	TGCGCCAGCAGCTGGCCCGTGGACAGGGCGACCGGGGAGCTGTTTTTT
TRBV9	TRBJ2-5	-	TRBD2	CASSVAGGRAPETQYF	TGTGCCAGCAGCGTAGCAGGCGGGAGGGCCCCAGAGACCCAGTACTTC
TRBV4-3	TRBJ1-1	-	-	CASSQDPGVTEAFF	TGCGCCAGCAGCCAAGACCCGGGGGTGACTGAAGCTTTCTTT
TRBV2	TRBJ1-2	-	-	CASSERGYYGYTF	TGTGCCAGCAGTGAGCGGGGTTACTATGGCTACACCTTC
TRBV7-2	TRBJ2-2	-	-	CASSLLREPNTGELFF	TGTGCCAGCAGCTTACTCCGGGAGCCGAACACCGGGGAGCTGTTTTTT
TRBV2	TRBJ2-2	-	TRBD1	CASSEDRGPGELFF	TGTGCCAGCAGTGAGGACAGGGGGCCCGGGGAGCTGTTTTTT
TRBV25-1	TRBJ2-2	-	TRBD2	CASSEGGGFTGELFF	TGTGCCAGCAGTGAAGGGGGAGGGTTCACCGGGGAGCTGTTTTTT
TRBV2	TRBJ1-4	-	TRBD1	CASRIPPGGTTNEKLFF	TGTGCCAGCAGGATCCCTCCAGGGGGCACGACTAATGAAAAACTGTTTTTT
TRBV19	TRBJ1-1	few	-	CASSLLFRVNTEAFF	TGTGCCAGTAGTCTCCTCTTCAGGGTGAACACTGAAGCTTTCTTT
TRBV10-3	TRBJ1-3	few	-	CAINRDTERFSSGNTIYF	TGTGCCATCAACCGGGACACCGAGAGATTTAGCTCTGGAAACACCATATATTTT
TRBV7-2	TRBJ2-5	-	-	CASSFSAVGETQYF	TGTGCCAGCAGCTTTTCAGCGGTGGGGGAGACCCAGTACTTC
TRBV29-1	TRBJ2-6	-	-	CSVEIAGNGANVLTF	TGCAGCGTTGAGATCGCGGGAAATGGGGCCAACGTCCTGACTTTC
TRBV6-6	TRBJ1-1	-	-	CASSYGGGRNEAFF	TGTGCCAGCAGTTACGGTGGAGGACGGAATGAAGCTTTCTTT
TRBV28	TRBJ1-4	-	-	CASSSRQDINEKLFF	TGTGCCAGCAGTTCCCGACAGGACATTAATGAAAAACTGTTTTTT
TRBV12-5	TRBJ2-6	-	-	CASGLGQGFGSGANVLTF	TGTGCTAGTGGTTTGGGCCAGGGCTTCGGCTCTGGGGCCAACGTCCTGACTTTC
TRBV4-3	TRBJ2-3	-	TRBD2	CASSQDVTSVVVDTQYF	TGCGCCAGCAGCCAAGATGTCACTAGCGTAGTTGTAGATACGCAGTATTTT
TRBV2	TRBJ2-2	once	TRBD2	CASRGSGTSGAGELFF	TGTGCCAGCAGAGGGAGCGGGACTAGCGGAGCCGGGGAGCTGTTTTTT
TRBV6-5	TRBJ2-7	few	-	CASSYSFTGYEQYF	TGTGCCAGCAGTTACTCGTTTACAGGCTACGAGCAGTACTTC
TRBV10-2	TRBJ1-1	-	-	CASSERGLGAEAFF	TGCGCCAGCAGTGAGCGGGGTCTTGGGGCTGAAGCTTTCTTT
TRBV7-2	TRBJ1-2	few	-	CASRPERGVGRRYGYTF	TGTGCCAGCAGGCCAGAACGGGGGGTTGGGCGTCGCTATGGCTACACCTTC
TRBV10-3	TRBJ1-1	-	-	CAISEAGNTEAFF	TGTGCCATCAGTGAAGCAGGGAACACTGAAGCTTTCTTT
TRBV11-1	TRBJ1-1	-	TRBD1	CASSPAGQGTTEAFF	TGTGCCAGCAGCCCCGCGGGACAGGGGACCACTGAAGCTTTCTTT
TRBV7-2	TRBJ1-6	-	TRBD1	CASSLDGTGGYNSPLHF	TGTGCCAGCAGCTTAGACGGGACAGGGGGCTATAATTCACCCCTCCACTTT
TRBV30	TRBJ1-1	-	-	CAWSVWRMNTEAFF	TGTGCCTGGAGTGTATGGCGGATGAACACTGAAGCTTTCTTT